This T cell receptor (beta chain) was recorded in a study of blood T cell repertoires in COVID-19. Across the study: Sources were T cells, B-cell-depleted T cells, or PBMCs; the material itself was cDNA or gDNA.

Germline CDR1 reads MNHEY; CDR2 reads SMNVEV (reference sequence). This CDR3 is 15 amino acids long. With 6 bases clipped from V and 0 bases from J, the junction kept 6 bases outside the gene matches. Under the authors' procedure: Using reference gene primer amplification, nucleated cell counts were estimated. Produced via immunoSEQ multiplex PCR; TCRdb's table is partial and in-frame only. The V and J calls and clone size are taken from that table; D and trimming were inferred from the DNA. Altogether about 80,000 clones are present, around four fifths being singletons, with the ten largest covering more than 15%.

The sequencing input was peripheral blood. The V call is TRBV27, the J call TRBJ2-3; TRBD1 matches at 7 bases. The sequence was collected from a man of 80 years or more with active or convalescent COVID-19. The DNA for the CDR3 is TGTGCCAGCAGACTGAGGGGGCTAAGCACAGATACGCAGTATTTT. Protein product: CASRLRGLSTDTQYF.